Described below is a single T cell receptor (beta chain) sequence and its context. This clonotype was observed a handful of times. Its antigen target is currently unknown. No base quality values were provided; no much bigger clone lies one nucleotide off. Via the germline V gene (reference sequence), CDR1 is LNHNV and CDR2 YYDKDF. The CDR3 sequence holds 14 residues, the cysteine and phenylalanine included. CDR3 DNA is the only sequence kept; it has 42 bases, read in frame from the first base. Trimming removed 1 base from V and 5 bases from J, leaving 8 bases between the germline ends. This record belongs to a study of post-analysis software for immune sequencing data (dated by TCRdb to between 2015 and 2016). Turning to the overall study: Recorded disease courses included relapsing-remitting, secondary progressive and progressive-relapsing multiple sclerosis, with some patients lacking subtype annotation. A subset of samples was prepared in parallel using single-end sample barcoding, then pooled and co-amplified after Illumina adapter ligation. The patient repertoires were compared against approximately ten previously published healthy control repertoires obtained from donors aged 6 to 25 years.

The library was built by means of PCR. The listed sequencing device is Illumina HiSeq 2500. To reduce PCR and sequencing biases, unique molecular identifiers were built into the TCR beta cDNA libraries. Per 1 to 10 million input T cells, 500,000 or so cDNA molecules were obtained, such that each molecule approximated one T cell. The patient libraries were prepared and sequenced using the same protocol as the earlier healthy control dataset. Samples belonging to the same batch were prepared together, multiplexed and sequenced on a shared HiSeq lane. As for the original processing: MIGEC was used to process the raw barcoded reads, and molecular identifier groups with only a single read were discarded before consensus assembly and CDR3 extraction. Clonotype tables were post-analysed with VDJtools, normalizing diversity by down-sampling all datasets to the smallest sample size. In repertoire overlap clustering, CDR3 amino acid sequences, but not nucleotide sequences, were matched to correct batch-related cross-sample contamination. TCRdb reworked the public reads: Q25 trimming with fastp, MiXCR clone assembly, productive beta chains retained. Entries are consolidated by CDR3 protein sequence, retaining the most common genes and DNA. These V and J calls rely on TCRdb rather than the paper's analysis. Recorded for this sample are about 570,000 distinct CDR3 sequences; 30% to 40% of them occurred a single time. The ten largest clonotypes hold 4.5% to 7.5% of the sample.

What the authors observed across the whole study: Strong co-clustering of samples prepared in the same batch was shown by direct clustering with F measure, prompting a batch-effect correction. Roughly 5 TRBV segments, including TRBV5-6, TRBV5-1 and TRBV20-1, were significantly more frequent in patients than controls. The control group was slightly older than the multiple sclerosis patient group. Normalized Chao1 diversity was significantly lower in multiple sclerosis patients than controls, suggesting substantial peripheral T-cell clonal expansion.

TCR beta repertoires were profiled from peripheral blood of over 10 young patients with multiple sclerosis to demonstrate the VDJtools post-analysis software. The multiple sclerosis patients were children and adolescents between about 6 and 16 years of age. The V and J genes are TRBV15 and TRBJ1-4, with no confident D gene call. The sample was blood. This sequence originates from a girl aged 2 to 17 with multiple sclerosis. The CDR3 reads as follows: CATSRGGQNEKLFF. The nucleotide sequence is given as TGTGCCACCAGCAGAGGAGGCCAGAATGAAAAACTGTTTTTT.